This T cell receptor (beta chain) originates from a study of STAT5B mutations in CD4+ large granular lymphocyte leukemia. General observations from the study: Top patient clones used TRBV06 genes more often: 8/27 versus 2/35 in controls.

The table came from immunoSEQ multiplex PCR; TCRdb's copy has only in-frame clones and leaves some out. This sample yields 30,000 to 40,000 clones, of which over 65% are seen a single time; about 2.5% belongs to the top ten. CDR3 length equals 13 residues. Per germline, CDR1 SGHTA and CDR2 FQGNSA. With 4 bases removed from V and 5 bases from J, the gap between germline ends came to 9 bases. About this clone: Its antigen is not known.

Specimen: CD4+ T cells from blood buffy coats. The chain couples TRBV7-2 to TRBJ1-5; D is perhaps TRBD1 (5 bases). The clonotype comes from a human donor in good health. Here the CDR3 reads CASSSIRDQPQHF. As DNA, the CDR3 is TGTGCCAGCAGCTCGATCAGGGATCAGCCCCAGCATTTT.